This T cell receptor (beta chain) emerged from a study of blood T cell repertoires in COVID-19. The wider study: Specimens from acute and convalescent COVID-19 originated in the United States, Italy and Spain. T cells, B-cell-depleted T cells, or PBMCs provided the cDNA or gDNA that served as material.

The CDR3 length is 15 residues. Germline V CDR1 and CDR2: MGHRA, YSYEKL. V dropped 1 base and J dropped 5 bases, with 14 bases sitting between them. In the authors' workflow: The assay estimated nucleated cells by amplifying reference gene primers. Produced via immunoSEQ multiplex PCR; TCRdb's table is partial and in-frame only. The V and J calls and clone size were taken over from that table, and D and trimming were inferred from the DNA. In the table there are about 250,000 clones, approximately 89% of which are singletons. The chain links TRBV4-1 to TRBJ1-2; D call uncertain. The sample consisted of peripheral blood. The sequence was obtained from an older woman who had recovered from COVID-19. The DNA of the CDR3 is TGCGCCAGCAGCCAAGGAAAGACACGCGATTATGGCTACACCTTC. Translated: CASSQGKTRDYGYTF.